The sequence of this TCR beta chain was determined in a study of cytotoxic CD8 clonotypes in ibrutinib-treated CLL. This clone occurred a few times. The table came from immunoSEQ multiplex PCR; TCRdb's copy has only in-frame clones and leaves some out. The sample contains around 250,000 clones, 70% of which appear only once. Germline loops: CDR1 SGHNT, CDR2 YYREEE (reference sequence). The germline V and J ends were trimmed by 5 bases and 4 bases, with 15 bases remaining between them. The CDR3 has 14 amino acids. V and J are TRBV5-4 and TRBJ1-2, with a possible D match to TRBD1 (6 bases). The sample in question was PBMCs, obtained after 24 months of ibrutinib treatment. The sequence was obtained from a human donor with chronic lymphocytic leukemia. The CDR3 loop reads CASRVGGLLYGYTF. As DNA, the CDR3 is TGTGCCAGCAGGGTTGGGGGGCTCCTCTATGGCTACACCTTC. The full variable domain, its missing parts supplied by reference TRBV5-4 and TRBJ1-2, is ETGVTQSPTHLIKTRGQQVTLRCSSQSGHNTVSWYQQALGQGPQFIFQYYREEENGRGNFPPRFSGLQFPNYSSELNVNALELDDSALYLCASRVGGLLYGYTFGSGTRLTVV.